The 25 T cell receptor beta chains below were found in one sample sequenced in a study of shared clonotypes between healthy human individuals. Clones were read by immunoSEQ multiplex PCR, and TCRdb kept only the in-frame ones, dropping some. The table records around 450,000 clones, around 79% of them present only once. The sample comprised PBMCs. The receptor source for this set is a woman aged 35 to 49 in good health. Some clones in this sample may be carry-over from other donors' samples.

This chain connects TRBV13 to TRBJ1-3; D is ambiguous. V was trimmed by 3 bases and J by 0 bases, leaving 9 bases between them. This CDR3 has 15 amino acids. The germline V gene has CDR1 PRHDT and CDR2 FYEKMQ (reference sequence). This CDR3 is CASSLPQLSGNTIYF. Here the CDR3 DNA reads TGTGCCAGCAGCTTGCCACAACTCTCTGGAAACACCATATATTTT.

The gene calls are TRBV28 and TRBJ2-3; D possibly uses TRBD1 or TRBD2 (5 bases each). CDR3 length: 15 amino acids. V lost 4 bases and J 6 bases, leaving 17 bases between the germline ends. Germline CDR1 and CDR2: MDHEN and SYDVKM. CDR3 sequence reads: CASSSPIGEGDTQYF. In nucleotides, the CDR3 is TGTGCCAGCAGTTCCCCCATCGGAGAGGGGGATACGCAGTATTTT.

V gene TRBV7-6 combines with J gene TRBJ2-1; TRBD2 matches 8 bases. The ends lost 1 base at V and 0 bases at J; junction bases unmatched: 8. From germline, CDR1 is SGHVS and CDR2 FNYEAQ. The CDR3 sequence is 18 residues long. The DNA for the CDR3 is TGTGCCAGCAGCTTAGAGGTCGGGAGGGCCAGCTCCTACAATGAGCAGTTCTTC. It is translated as CASSLEVGRASSYNEQFF.

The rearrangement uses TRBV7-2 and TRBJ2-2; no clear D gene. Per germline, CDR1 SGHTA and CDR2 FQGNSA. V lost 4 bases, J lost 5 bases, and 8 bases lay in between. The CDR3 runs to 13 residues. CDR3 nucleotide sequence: TGTGCCAGCAGCTATTCGAGTACCGGGGAGCTGTTTTTT. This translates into CASSYSSTGELFF.

The CDR3 coding sequence is TGTGCCACTTCGACAGGGGGCGACCAGCCCCAGCATTTT. Translation: CATSTGGDQPQHF. This chain uses TRBV18 with TRBJ1-5; 10 bases fit TRBD1. Looked up from germline, CDR1 is KGHSH and CDR2 is LQKENI. With 10 bases clipped from V and 7 bases from J, the junction kept 7 bases outside the gene matches. The CDR3 totals 13 residues.

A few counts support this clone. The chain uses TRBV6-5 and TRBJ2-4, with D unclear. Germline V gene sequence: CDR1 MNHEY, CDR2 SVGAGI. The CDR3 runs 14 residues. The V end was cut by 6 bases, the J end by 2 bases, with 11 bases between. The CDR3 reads CASSPQFPKNIQYF. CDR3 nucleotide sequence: TGTGCCAGCAGCCCACAGTTCCCCAAAAACATTCAGTACTTC.

The CDR3: CASSQGREAFF. DNA for the CDR3: TGTGCCAGCAGCCAGGGCAGGGAAGCTTTCTTT. This chain links TRBV28 with TRBJ1-1; D might be TRBD1 (5 bases). Deletions cut 6 bases from V and 8 bases from J, with 10 bases between. Germline loops: CDR1 MDHEN, CDR2 SYDVKM. This CDR3 spans 11 amino acids. Full variable domain (missing parts from reference TRBV28 and TRBJ1-1): DVKVTQSSRYLVKRTGEKVFLECVQDMDHENMFWYRQDPGLGLRLIYFSYDVKMKEKGDIPEGYSVSREKKERFSLILESASTNQTSMYLCASSQGREAFFGQGTRLTVV.

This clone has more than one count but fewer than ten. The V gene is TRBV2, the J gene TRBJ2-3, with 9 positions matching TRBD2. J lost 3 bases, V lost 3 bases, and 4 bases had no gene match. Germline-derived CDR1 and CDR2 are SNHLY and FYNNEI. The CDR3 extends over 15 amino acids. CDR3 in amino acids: CASSDRTSVTDTQYF. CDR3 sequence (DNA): TGTGCCAGCAGTGATAGGACTAGCGTAACAGATACGCAGTATTTT.

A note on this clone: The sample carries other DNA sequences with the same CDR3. The CDR3 protein is CASSVAGTGQETQYF. CDR3 in DNA: TGTGCCAGCAGCGTAGCGGGGACAGGTCAAGAGACCCAGTACTTC. The V gene is TRBV9, the J gene TRBJ2-5; 8 bases align to TRBD1. V shed 0 bases, J shed 2 bases, and the junction held 3 bases outside the gene matches. The V gene's germline CDR1 is SGDLS and CDR2 YYNGEE. The CDR3 covers 15 residues.

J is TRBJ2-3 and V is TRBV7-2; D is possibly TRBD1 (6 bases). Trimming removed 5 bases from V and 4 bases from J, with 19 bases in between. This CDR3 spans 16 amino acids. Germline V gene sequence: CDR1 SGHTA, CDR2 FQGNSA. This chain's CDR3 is CASSTQGLLAADTQYF. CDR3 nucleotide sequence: TGTGCCAGCAGCACCCAGGGGCTTTTGGCCGCAGATACGCAGTATTTT. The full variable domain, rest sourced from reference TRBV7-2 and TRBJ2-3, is GAGVSQSPSNKVTEKGKDVELRCDPISGHTALYWYRQSLGQGLEFLIYFQGNSAPDKSGLPSDRFSAERTGGSVSTLTIQRTQQEDSAVYLCASSTQGLLAADTQYFGPGTRLTVL.

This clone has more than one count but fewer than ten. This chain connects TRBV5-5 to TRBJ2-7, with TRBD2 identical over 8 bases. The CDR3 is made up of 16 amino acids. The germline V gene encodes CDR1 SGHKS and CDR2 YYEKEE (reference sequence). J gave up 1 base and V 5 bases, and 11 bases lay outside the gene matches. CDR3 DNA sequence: TGTGCCAGCAGACACTCGGGGACTAGGGGATCCTACGAGCAGTACTTC. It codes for CASRHSGTRGSYEQYF.

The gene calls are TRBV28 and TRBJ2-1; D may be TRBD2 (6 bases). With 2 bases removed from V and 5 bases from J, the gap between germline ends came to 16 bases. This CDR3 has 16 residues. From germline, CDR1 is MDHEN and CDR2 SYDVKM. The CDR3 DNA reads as TGTGCCAGCAGTTTACCTGGAGGGCCGACGAACAATGAGCAGTTCTTC. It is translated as CASSLPGGPTNNEQFF.

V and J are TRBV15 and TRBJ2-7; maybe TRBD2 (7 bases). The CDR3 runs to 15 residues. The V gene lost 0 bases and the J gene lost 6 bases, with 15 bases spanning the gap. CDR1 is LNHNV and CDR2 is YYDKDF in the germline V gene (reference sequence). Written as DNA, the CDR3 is TGTGCCACCAGCAGAGATCCGGGGGGCGAGGGCGAGCAGTACTTC. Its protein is CATSRDPGGEGEQYF.

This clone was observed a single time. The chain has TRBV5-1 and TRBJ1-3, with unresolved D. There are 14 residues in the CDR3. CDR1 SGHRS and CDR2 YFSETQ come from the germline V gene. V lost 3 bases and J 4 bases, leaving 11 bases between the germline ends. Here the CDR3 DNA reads TGCGCCAGCAGCTCCCGGGGTTCGGGAAACACCATATATTTT. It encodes CASSSRGSGNTIYF.

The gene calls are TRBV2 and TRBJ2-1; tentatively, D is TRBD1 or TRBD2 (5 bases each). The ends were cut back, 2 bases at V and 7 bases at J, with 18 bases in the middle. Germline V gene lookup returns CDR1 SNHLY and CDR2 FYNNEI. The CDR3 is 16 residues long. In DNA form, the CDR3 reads TGTGCCAGCAGTGAATCGGGACGTAGTTTGGTGAATGAGCAGTTCTTC. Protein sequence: CASSESGRSLVNEQFF.

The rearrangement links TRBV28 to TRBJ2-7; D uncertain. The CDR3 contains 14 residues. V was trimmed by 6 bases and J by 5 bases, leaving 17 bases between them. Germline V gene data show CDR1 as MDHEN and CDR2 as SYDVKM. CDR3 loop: CASRAGSLPDEQYF. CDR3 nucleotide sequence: TGTGCCAGCAGGGCTGGGTCCCTACCCGACGAGCAGTACTTC.

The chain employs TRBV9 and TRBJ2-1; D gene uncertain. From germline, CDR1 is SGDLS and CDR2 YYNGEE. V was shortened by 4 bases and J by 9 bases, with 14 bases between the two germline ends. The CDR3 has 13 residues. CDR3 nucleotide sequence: TGTGCCAGCAGCCCCCTGGTTCGAGGTGAGCAGTTCTTC. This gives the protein CASSPLVRGEQFF. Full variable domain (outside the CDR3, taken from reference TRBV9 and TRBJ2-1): DSGVTQTPKHLITATGQRVTLRCSPRSGDLSVYWYQQSLDQGLQFLIQYYNGEERAKGNILERFSAQQFPDLHSELNLSSLELGDSALYFCASSPLVRGEQFFGPGTRLTVL.

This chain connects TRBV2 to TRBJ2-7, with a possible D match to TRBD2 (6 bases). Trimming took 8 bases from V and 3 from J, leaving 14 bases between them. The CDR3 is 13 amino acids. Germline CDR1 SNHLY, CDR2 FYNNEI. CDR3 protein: CASAVAGNYEQYF. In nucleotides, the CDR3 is TGTGCCAGCGCCGTGGCGGGAAACTACGAGCAGTACTTC.

CDR3 sequence reads: CASSGRLAEREQFF. The CDR3 nucleotides are TGTGCCAGCAGCGGGCGACTAGCGGAGCGCGAGCAGTTCTTC. The chain uses TRBV2 and TRBJ2-1; 9 positions agree with TRBD2. There are 14 residues in the CDR3. Trimming cost V 6 bases and J 10 bases; bases outside gene matches: 10. Germline V gives CDR1 SNHLY, CDR2 FYNNEI.

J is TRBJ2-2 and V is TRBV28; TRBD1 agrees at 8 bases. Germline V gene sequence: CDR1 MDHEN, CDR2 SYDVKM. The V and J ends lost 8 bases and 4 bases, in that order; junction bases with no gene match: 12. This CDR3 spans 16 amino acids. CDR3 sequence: CASGQPGGRGTGELFF. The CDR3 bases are TGTGCCAGCGGACAACCAGGGGGCAGGGGCACCGGGGAGCTGTTTTTT.

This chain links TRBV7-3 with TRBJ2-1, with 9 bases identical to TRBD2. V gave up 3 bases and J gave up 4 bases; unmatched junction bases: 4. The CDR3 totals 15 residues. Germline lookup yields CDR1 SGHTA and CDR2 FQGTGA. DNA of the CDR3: TGTGCCAGCAGCTTGACTAGCGGAGATTACAATGAGCAGTTCTTC. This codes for CASSLTSGDYNEQFF.

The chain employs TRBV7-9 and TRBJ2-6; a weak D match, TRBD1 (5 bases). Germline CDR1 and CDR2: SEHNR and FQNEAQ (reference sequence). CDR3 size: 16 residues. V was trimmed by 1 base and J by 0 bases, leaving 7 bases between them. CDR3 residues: CASSLGQSSGANVLTF. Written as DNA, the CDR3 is TGTGCCAGCAGCTTAGGACAGAGCTCTGGGGCCAACGTCCTGACTTTC. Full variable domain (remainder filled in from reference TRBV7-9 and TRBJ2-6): DTGVSQNPRHKITKRGQNVTFRCDPISEHNRLYWYRQTLGQGPEFLTYFQNEAQLEKSRLLSDRFSAERPKGSFSTLEIQRTEQGDSAMYLCASSLGQSSGANVLTFGAGSRLTVL.

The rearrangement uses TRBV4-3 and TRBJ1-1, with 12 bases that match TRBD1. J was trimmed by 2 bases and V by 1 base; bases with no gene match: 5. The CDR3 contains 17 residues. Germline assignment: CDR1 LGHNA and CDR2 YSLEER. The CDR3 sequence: CASSQGGQGAVNTEAFF. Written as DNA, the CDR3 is TGCGCCAGCAGCCAAGGGGGACAGGGGGCAGTAAACACTGAAGCTTTCTTT.

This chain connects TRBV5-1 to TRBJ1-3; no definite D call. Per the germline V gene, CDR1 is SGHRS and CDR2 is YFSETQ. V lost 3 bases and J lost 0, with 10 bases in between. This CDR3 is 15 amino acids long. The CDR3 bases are TGCGCCAGCAGCTCCGGGCCTGACTCTGGAAACACCATATATTTT. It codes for CASSSGPDSGNTIYF.

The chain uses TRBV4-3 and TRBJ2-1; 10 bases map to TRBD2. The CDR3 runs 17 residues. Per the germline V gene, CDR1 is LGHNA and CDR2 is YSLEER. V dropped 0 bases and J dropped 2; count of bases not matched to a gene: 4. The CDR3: CASSQEGAGGPYNEQFF. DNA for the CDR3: TGCGCCAGCAGCCAAGAGGGAGCGGGAGGGCCCTACAATGAGCAGTTCTTC.